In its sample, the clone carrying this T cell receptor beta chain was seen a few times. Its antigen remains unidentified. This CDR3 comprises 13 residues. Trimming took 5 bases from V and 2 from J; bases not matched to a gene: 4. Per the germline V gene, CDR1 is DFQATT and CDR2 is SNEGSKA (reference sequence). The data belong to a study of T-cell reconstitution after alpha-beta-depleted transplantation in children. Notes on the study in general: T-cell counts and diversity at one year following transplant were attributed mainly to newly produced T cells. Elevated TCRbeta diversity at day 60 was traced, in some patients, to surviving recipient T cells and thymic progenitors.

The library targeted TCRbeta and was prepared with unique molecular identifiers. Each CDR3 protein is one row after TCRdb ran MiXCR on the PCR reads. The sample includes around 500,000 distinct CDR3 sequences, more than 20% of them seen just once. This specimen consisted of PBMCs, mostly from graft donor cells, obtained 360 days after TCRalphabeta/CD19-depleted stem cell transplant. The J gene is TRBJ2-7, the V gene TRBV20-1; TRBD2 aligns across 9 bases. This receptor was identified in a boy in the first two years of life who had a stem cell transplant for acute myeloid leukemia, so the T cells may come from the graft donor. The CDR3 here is CSAPSGEAYEQYV. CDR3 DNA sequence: TGCAGTGCTCCTAGCGGGGAAGCCTACGAGCAGTACGTC.